The 13 T cell receptor beta chains listed next were all sequenced from one sample in a study of blood T cell repertoires in COVID-19. Method: immunoSEQ multiplex PCR; TCRdb's copy keeps in-frame clones and lacks some. Altogether fewer than 200,000 clones are present, around 83% being singletons, with the ten largest covering 7.6%. Sequences were obtained from peripheral blood. These receptors came from an older woman with COVID-19, enrolled during active disease.

The chain carries TRBV29-1 and TRBJ2-3, with 9 positions matching TRBD1. Germline V gene lookup returns CDR1 SQVTM and CDR2 ANQGSEA. There are 14 residues in the CDR3. The V segment lost 4 bases and the J segment 4 bases; nucleotides outside the gene matches: 6. Here the CDR3 DNA reads TGCAGCGTTGTAAGGACAGGGGCATCAGATACGCAGTATTTT. It encodes CSVVRTGASDTQYF.

J is TRBJ1-4 and V is TRBV19; no clear D. The CDR3 has 13 residues. V was trimmed by 3 bases and J by 5 bases, leaving 7 bases between them. CDR1 is LNHDA, CDR2 SQIVND, per germline (reference sequence). This CDR3 reads CASSISGNEKLFF. In nucleotides, the CDR3 is TGTGCCAGTAGTATTTCGGGAAATGAAAAACTGTTTTTT. Based on the CDR3 plus reference TRBV19 and TRBJ1-4, the full variable domain is DGGITQSPKYLFRKEGQNVTLSCEQNLNHDAMYWYRQDPGQGLRLIYYSQIVNDFQKGDIAEGYSVSREKKESFPLTVTSAQKNPTAFYLCASSISGNEKLFFGSGTQLSVL.

The genes are TRBV4-3 and TRBJ2-1; the match to TRBD2 covers 10 bases. CDR1 and CDR2 (germline): LGHNA, YSLEER. The CDR3 totals 16 residues. Losses at the gene ends were 2 bases for V and 6 bases for J; bases not matched to a gene: 7. CDR3 coding DNA: TGCGCCAGCAGCCAACGGGGCGGACTAGCGGCCAATGAGCAGTTCTTC. Translating gives CASSQRGGLAANEQFF.

The chain carries TRBV7-9 and TRBJ1-4; no definite D call. The V and J ends lost 5 bases and 8 bases respectively, with 9 bases between them. Looked up from germline, CDR1 is SEHNR and CDR2 is FQNEAQ (reference sequence). The CDR3 has 12 residues. The DNA of the CDR3 is TGTGCCAGCAGCCCCGGTGCGGAAAAACTGTTTTTT. It yields the protein CASSPGAEKLFF. Full variable domain (rest looked up from reference TRBV7-9 and TRBJ1-4): DTGVSQNPRHKITKRGQNVTFRCDPISEHNRLYWYRQTLGQGPEFLTYFQNEAQLEKSRLLSDRFSAERPKGSFSTLEIQRTEQGDSAMYLCASSPGAEKLFFGSGTQLSVL.

The V and J genes are TRBV28 and TRBJ2-1; D not certain. From germline, CDR1 is MDHEN and CDR2 SYDVKM. V was clipped by 6 bases and J by 5 bases, with 5 bases between them. This CDR3 contains 11 residues. CDR3 nucleotide sequence: TGTGCCAGCAGACTCGACAATGAGCAGTTCTTC. This sequence encodes CASRLDNEQFF.

The rearrangement links TRBV6-2 or TRBV6-3 to TRBJ2-5; possibly TRBD2 for D (6 bases). Trimming removed 2 bases from V and 1 base from J, with 8 bases in between. The CDR3 has 14 amino acids. CDR1 is MNHEY and CDR2 is SVGEGT in the germline V gene. CDR3 nucleotides: TGTGCCAGCAGTTACGGGACTGCCCAAGAGACCCAGTACTTC. Its protein is CASSYGTAQETQYF.

This chain links TRBV20-1 with TRBJ2-1; 11 nucleotides line up with TRBD2. The CDR3 is 16 amino acids. The junction had 6 bases not matched to a gene; V was cut back by 3 bases and J by 2 bases. CDR1 is DFQATT and CDR2 is SNEGSKA in the germline V gene (reference sequence). The CDR3 nucleotides are TGCAGTGCTAGTAGGGCTAGCGGGAGGACCTACAATGAGCAGTTCTTC. Translation: CSASRASGRTYNEQFF.

V gene TRBV6-2 or TRBV6-3 combines with J gene TRBJ2-5, with D hard to call. The germline CDR1 and CDR2 sequences are MNHEY and SVGEGT. CDR3 size: 15 residues. V shed 2 bases and J shed 5 bases, with 15 bases lying between them. This CDR3 is CASSYQGRALETQYF. DNA of the CDR3: TGTGCCAGCAGTTACCAAGGCAGAGCGTTGGAGACCCAGTACTTC.

V is TRBV28 and J is TRBJ1-1; tentatively, D is TRBD1 (5 bases). The CDR3 runs to 15 residues. CDR1 MDHEN and CDR2 SYDVKM come from the germline V gene. The V gene lost 5 bases and the J gene lost 4 bases, with 17 bases spanning the gap. The CDR3 here is CASSPGGGKGTEAFF. As DNA, the CDR3 is TGTGCCAGCAGTCCTGGGGGGGGGAAGGGCACTGAAGCTTTCTTT.

V gene TRBV15 combines with J gene TRBJ2-3, with 9 bases that match TRBD1. Per the germline V gene, CDR1 is LNHNV and CDR2 is YYDKDF (reference sequence). The trim removed 1 base at V and 4 bases at J, leaving 6 bases unmatched. There are 16 residues in the CDR3. The CDR3 loop reads CATSRVPGQGADTQYF. The CDR3 coding sequence is TGTGCCACCAGCAGAGTTCCGGGACAGGGCGCAGATACGCAGTATTTT.

V is TRBV5-6 and J is TRBJ2-1, with TRBD1 matching over 7 bases. V trimming: 3 bases; J trimming: 1 base; junction bases outside the gene matches: 1. Germline CDR1 and CDR2: SGHDT and YYEEEE. There are 14 residues in the CDR3. CDR3 in amino acids: CASSSGQSYNEQFF. The DNA for the CDR3 is TGTGCCAGCAGCTCGGGACAGTCCTACAATGAGCAGTTCTTC.

The chain couples TRBV7-2 to TRBJ1-2; 9 bases align to TRBD1. This CDR3 is 16 amino acids long. V shed 0 bases and J 8 bases; nucleotides not matched to a gene: 10. Germline CDR1 is SGHTA and CDR2 is FQGNSA. The DNA for the CDR3 is TGTGCCAGCAGCTTAGCGAGTTTGGGACAGGGTAACGGCTACACCTTC. Residues: CASSLASLGQGNGYTF.

This chain joins TRBV5-6 and TRBJ2-7; unclear D gene. The CDR3 length is 17 residues. The V end lost 0 bases, the J end lost 1 base, and 17 bases lay between the germline ends. CDR1 is SGHDT and CDR2 is YYEEEE in the germline V gene. The CDR3 sequence is CASSLGGLDASSYEQYF. Here the CDR3 DNA reads TGTGCCAGCAGCTTGGGAGGTCTCGACGCTTCATCCTACGAGCAGTACTTC.